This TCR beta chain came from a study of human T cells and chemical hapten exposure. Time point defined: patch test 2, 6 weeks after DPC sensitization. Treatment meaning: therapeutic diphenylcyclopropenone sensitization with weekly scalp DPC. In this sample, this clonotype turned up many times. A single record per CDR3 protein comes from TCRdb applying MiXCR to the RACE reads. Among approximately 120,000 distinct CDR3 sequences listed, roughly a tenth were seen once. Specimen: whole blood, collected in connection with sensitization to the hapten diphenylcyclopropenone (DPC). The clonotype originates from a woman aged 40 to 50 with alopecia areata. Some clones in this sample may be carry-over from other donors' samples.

The CDR3 is CASSALPGPSTNEKLFF. The CDR3 DNA follows: TGTGCCAGCAGTGCGCTCCCCGGACCGTCAACTAATGAAAAACTGTTTTTT. The chain is built from TRBV27 and TRBJ1-4; D unresolved. CDR3 length: 17 amino acids. V lost 5 bases and J lost 0, with 16 bases in between. CDR1 is MNHEY, CDR2 SMNVEV, per germline (reference sequence).